A selection of T cell receptor beta chains follows, all from one sample in a study of cytomegalovirus exposure and HLA in healthy donors. Here immunoSEQ multiplex PCR was the method, and the copy in TCRdb shows in-frame clones only, minus some. This table has approximately 100,000 clones, more than 65% appearing once. The sequenced sample was PBMCs. The source is a woman aged 45-65 years in good health and CMV-seropositive. Both conserved end residues are part of each CDR3. D genes are given only for firm matches. Some rows have no size entry. The others give once, few or many, or a class for an expanded clone.

length,size,D,V,J,DNA,CDR3
13,-,-,TRBV5-8,TRBJ2-5,TGTGCCAGCAGCACAGGACAGTCAGAGACCCAGTACTTC,CASSTGQSETQYF
14,-,-,TRBV29-1,TRBJ2-7,TGCAGCGTTGTGTCAGGGCAAGAGGCCTACGAGCAGTACTTC,CSVVSGQEAYEQYF
14,-,-,TRBV18,TRBJ1-6,TGTGCCAGCTCCCCCGGCAGGGTTGATTCACCCCTCCACTTT,CASSPGRVDSPLHF
15,-,-,TRBV5-1,TRBJ2-7,TGCGCCAGCAGGGGCCCGGGACAAAGCCCCTACGAGCAGTACTTC,CASRGPGQSPYEQYF
16,-,TRBD1,TRBV4-2,TRBJ2-2,TGTGCCAGCAGCCAAGCGGTCAGGGGGATGGCCGGGGAGCTGTTTTTT,CASSQAVRGMAGELFF
16,-,-,TRBV5-1,TRBJ1-6,TGCGCCAGCAGCTTGGAGGACGGACGCGGAGGTTCACCCCTCCACTTT,CASSLEDGRGGSPLHF
17,once,-,TRBV7-2,TRBJ1-3,TGTGCCAGCAGCTTAGCCCCTCGGGGTAGATTTGGAAACACCATATATTTT,CASSLAPRGRFGNTIYF
16,-,TRBD1,TRBV5-1,TRBJ2-3,TGCGCCAGCAGCCCGCGGGGACAGGGCCTAACAGATACGCAGTATTTT,CASSPRGQGLTDTQYF
14,-,-,TRBV2,TRBJ1-1,TGTGCCAGCAGTGGCAATCGGGGGTCGGCTGAAGCTTTCTTT,CASSGNRGSAEAFF
17,-,TRBD1,TRBV4-2,TRBJ2-5,TGTGCCAGCAGGACAGATACGGGACAGGGCCACCAAGAGACCCAGTACTTC,CASRTDTGQGHQETQYF
14,once,-,TRBV9,TRBJ2-7,TGTGCCAGCAGCGTGACAGGCGCTGGCTACGAGCAGTACTTC,CASSVTGAGYEQYF
12,-,-,TRBV18,TRBJ2-2,TGTGCCAGCCCCACTAGCTCCGGGGAGCTGTTTTTT,CASPTSSGELFF
14,-,TRBD2,TRBV7-9,TRBJ2-1,TGTGCCAGCAGCTTACTGCGGGGGGGCAATGAGCAGTTCTTC,CASSLLRGGNEQFF
16,-,TRBD2,TRBV29-1,TRBJ2-7,TGCAGCGCCGAGGGGCTAGCGGGGGACAGCTCCTACGAGCAGTACTTC,CSAEGLAGDSSYEQYF
20,once,TRBD1,TRBV5-1,TRBJ2-2,TGCGCCAGCAGCTTCTGGACAGGGCCAGGGTCCCCCCCGAACACCGGGGAGCTGTTTTTT,CASSFWTGPGSPPNTGELFF
15,-,-,TRBV19,TRBJ1-5,TGTGCCAGTAGTATTAGCGGGGTCCAGAATCAGCCCCAGCATTTT,CASSISGVQNQPQHF
14,-,TRBD1,TRBV7-2,TRBJ1-1,TGTGCCAGCTCTACAGGGGAGGCGTACACTGAAGCTTTCTTT,CASSTGEAYTEAFF
11,-,-,TRBV20-1,TRBJ1-4,TGCAGTGCTTGGGGGGGAGATAAACTGTTTTTT,CSAWGGDKLFF
14,once,-,TRBV30,TRBJ1-1,TGTGCCTGGGAGCCTCAGGGGAGAGTCGATGAAGCTTTCTTT,CAWEPQGRVDEAFF
13,-,TRBD1,TRBV29-1,TRBJ1-4,TGCAGCGTTTCAGGGGGATCGGGCGAAAAACTGTTTTTT,CSVSGGSGEKLFF
16,-,TRBD1,TRBV5-1,TRBJ2-1,TGCGCCAGCAGCTGGGGCCTCCGGGACAGTTTCAATGAGCAGTTCTTC,CASSWGLRDSFNEQFF
15,few,-,TRBV28,TRBJ1-5,TGTGCCAGCAGAGGGCGCCCCCGGGAAAGTCAGCCCCAGCATTTT,CASRGRPRESQPQHF
15,few,TRBD1,TRBV6-5,TRBJ1-2,TGTGCCAGCAGTTACTCTCGGGACAGGGCCTATGGCTACACCTTC,CASSYSRDRAYGYTF
13,-,TRBD1,TRBV28,TRBJ1-2,TGTGCCAGCAGCTTGGGACAGAACTATGGCTACACCTTC,CASSLGQNYGYTF
15,-,-,TRBV9,TRBJ1-2,TGTGCCAGCAGCCCAACTCGGGGGGCTAACTATGGCTACACCTTC,CASSPTRGANYGYTF
15,-,-,TRBV28,TRBJ1-1,TGTGCCAGCAGTGGCCCTTGGGGGCAAAGGACTGAAGCTTTCTTT,CASSGPWGQRTEAFF
14,-,-,TRBV19,TRBJ2-1,TGTGCCAGTAAGAGCGGAAGCTCCTACAATGAGCAGTTCTTC,CASKSGSSYNEQFF
12,-,-,TRBV10-2,TRBJ1-1,TGCGCCAGCTCGCACATGAACACTGAAGCTTTCTTT,CASSHMNTEAFF
12,once,-,TRBV11-2,TRBJ1-2,TGTGCCAGCAGCTCCCCTCGGGAGGGCTACACCTTC,CASSSPREGYTF
14,-,-,TRBV6-5,TRBJ1-1,TGTGCCGTAATTTCCACATACATGAACACTGAAGCTTTCTTT,CAVISTYMNTEAFF
13,few,-,TRBV14,TRBJ1-1,TGTGCCAGCAGCGATCCCGACAGCACTGAAGCTTTCTTT,CASSDPDSTEAFF
16,-,-,TRBV6-6,TRBJ1-4,TGTGCCAGCAGTTACTCAGCGGGCCCCACTAATGAAAAACTGTTTTTT,CASSYSAGPTNEKLFF
14,few,-,TRBV5-1,TRBJ1-5,TGCGCCAGCAGCTTCGAGGGATTGAATCAGCCCCAGCATTTT,CASSFEGLNQPQHF